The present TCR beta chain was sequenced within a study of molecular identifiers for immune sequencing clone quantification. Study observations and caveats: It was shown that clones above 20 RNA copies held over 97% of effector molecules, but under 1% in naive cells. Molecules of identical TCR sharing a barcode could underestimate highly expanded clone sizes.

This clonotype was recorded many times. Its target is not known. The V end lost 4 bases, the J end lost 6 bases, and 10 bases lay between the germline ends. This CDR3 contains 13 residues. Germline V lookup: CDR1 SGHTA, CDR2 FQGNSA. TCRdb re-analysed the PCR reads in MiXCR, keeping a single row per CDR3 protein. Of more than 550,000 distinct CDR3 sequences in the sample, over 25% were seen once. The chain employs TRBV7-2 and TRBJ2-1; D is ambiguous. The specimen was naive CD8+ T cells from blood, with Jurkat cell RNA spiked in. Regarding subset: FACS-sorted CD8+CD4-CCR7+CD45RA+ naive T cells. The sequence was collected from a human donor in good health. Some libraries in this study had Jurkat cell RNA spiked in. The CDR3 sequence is CASSSRPFNEQFF. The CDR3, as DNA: TGTGCCAGCAGCTCTCGCCCCTTCAATGAGCAGTTCTTC.